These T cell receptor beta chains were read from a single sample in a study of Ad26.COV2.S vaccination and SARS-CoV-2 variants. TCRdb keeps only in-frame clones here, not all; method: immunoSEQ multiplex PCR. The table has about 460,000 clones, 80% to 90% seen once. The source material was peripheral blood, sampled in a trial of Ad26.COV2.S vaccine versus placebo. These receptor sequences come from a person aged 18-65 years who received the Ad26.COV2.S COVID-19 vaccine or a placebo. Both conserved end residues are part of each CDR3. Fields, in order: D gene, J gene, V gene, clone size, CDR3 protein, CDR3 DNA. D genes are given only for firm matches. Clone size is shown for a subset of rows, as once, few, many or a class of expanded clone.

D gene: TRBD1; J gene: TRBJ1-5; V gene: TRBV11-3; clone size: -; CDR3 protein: CASSRQGYRYMGNQPQHF; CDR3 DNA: TGTGCCAGCAGCCGACAGGGTTACCGGTATATGGGCAATCAGCCCCAGCATTTT
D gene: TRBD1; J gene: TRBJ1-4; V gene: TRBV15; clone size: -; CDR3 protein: CATSRDVQGASGLFF; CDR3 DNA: TGTGCCACCAGCAGAGATGTCCAGGGGGCGAGTGGACTGTTTTTT
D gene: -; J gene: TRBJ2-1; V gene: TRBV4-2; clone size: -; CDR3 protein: CASSQRSEQFF; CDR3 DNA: TGTGCCAGCAGCCAACGATCTGAGCAGTTCTTC
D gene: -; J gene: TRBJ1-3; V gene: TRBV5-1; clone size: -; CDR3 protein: CASSFQGSSSGNTIYF; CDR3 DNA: TGCGCCAGCAGCTTTCAGGGCTCCTCATCGGGAAACACCATATATTTT
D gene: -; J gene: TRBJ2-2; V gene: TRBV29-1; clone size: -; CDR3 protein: CSVEAGELFF; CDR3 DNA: TGCAGCGTTGAGGCCGGGGAGCTGTTTTTT
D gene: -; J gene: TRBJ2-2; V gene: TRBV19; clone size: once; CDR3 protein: CARELTGELFF; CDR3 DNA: TGTGCCAGGGAATTAACCGGGGAGCTGTTTTTT
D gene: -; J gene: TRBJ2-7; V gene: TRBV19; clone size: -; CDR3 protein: CATGSSQGGTYEQYF; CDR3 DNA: TGTGCCACCGGCTCGTCACAGGGGGGGACCTACGAGCAGTACTTC
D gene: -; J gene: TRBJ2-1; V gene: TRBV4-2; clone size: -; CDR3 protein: CASSQEWGEEYNEQFF; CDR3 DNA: TGTGCCAGCAGCCAAGAATGGGGGGAAGAGTACAATGAGCAGTTCTTC
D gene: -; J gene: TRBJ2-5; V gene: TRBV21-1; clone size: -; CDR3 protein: CASSPDGTGGETQYF; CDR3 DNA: TGTGCCAGCAGCCCCGATGGGACCGGTGGGGAGACCCAGTACTTC
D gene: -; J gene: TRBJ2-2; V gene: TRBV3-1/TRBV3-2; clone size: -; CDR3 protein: CASSQVSRAAGELFF; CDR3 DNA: TGTGCCAGCAGCCAAGTGAGCAGGGCCGCCGGGGAGCTGTTTTTT
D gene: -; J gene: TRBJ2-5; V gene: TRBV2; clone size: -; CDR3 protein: CASSESRGETQYF; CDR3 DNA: TGTGCCAGCAGTGAATCAAGGGGAGAGACCCAGTACTTC
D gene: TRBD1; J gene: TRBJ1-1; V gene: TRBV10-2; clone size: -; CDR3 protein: CASSGQGMNTEAFF; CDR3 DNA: TGCGCCAGCAGTGGACAGGGTATGAACACTGAAGCTTTCTTT
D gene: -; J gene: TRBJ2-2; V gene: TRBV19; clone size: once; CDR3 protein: CATSWSGIGAGELFF; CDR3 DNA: TGTGCCACCTCCTGGAGTGGGATAGGCGCCGGGGAGCTGTTTTTT
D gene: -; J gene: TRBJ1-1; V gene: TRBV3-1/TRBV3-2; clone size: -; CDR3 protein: CASSVQGGDTEAFF; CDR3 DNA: TGTGCCAGCAGCGTACAGGGCGGGGACACTGAAGCTTTCTTT
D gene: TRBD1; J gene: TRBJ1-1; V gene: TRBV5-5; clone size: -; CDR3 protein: CASSGGQIYTEAFF; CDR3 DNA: TGTGCCAGCAGCGGGGGACAGATCTACACTGAAGCTTTCTTT
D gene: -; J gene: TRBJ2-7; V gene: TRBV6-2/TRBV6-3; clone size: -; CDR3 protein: CASSYGSGSKSFF; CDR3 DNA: TGTGCCAGCAGTTACGGCTCCGGGTCTAAAAGTTTCTTC
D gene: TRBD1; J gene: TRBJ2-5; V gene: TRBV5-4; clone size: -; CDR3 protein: CASSFNPTGEETQYF; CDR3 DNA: TGTGCCAGCAGCTTTAACCCGACAGGGGAAGAGACCCAGTACTTC
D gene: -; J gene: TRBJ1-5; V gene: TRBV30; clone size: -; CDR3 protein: CAWSGMGGQPQHF; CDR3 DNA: TGTGCCTGGAGCGGCATGGGCGGCCAGCCCCAGCATTTT
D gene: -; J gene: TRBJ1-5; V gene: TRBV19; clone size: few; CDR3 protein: CASSAGSPDSNQPQHF; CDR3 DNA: TGTGCCAGTAGTGCAGGGAGCCCGGACAGCAATCAGCCCCAGCATTTT
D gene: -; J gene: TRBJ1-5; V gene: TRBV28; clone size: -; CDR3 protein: CASSWGQNSNQPQHF; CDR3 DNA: TGTGCCAGCAGTTGGGGGCAGAATAGCAATCAGCCCCAGCATTTT
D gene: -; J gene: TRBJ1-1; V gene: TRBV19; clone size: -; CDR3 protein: CASSMSGYSNTEAFF; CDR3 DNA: TGTGCCAGTAGTATGTCGGGCTACTCGAACACTGAAGCTTTCTTT
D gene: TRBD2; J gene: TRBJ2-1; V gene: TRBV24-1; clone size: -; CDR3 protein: CATGTSGPWDEQFF; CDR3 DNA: TGTGCCACGGGTACTAGCGGCCCTTGGGATGAGCAGTTCTTC
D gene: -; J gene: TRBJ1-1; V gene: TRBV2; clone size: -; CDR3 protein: CASIWAEAFF; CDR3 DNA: TGTGCCAGCATCTGGGCTGAAGCTTTCTTT
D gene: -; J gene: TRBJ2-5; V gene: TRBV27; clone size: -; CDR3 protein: CAHDDDGEETQYF; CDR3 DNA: TGTGCCCATGACGACGACGGCGAGGAGACCCAGTACTTC
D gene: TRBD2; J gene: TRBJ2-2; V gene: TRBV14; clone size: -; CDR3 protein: CASSHPGRAGGSGELFF; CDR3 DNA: TGTGCCAGCAGCCACCCGGGCAGAGCGGGAGGATCCGGGGAGCTGTTTTTT
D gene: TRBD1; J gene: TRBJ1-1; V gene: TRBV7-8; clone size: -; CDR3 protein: CASSTRGQGATYTEAFF; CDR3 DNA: TGTGCCAGCAGCACCCGCGGACAGGGGGCGACGTACACTGAAGCTTTCTTT